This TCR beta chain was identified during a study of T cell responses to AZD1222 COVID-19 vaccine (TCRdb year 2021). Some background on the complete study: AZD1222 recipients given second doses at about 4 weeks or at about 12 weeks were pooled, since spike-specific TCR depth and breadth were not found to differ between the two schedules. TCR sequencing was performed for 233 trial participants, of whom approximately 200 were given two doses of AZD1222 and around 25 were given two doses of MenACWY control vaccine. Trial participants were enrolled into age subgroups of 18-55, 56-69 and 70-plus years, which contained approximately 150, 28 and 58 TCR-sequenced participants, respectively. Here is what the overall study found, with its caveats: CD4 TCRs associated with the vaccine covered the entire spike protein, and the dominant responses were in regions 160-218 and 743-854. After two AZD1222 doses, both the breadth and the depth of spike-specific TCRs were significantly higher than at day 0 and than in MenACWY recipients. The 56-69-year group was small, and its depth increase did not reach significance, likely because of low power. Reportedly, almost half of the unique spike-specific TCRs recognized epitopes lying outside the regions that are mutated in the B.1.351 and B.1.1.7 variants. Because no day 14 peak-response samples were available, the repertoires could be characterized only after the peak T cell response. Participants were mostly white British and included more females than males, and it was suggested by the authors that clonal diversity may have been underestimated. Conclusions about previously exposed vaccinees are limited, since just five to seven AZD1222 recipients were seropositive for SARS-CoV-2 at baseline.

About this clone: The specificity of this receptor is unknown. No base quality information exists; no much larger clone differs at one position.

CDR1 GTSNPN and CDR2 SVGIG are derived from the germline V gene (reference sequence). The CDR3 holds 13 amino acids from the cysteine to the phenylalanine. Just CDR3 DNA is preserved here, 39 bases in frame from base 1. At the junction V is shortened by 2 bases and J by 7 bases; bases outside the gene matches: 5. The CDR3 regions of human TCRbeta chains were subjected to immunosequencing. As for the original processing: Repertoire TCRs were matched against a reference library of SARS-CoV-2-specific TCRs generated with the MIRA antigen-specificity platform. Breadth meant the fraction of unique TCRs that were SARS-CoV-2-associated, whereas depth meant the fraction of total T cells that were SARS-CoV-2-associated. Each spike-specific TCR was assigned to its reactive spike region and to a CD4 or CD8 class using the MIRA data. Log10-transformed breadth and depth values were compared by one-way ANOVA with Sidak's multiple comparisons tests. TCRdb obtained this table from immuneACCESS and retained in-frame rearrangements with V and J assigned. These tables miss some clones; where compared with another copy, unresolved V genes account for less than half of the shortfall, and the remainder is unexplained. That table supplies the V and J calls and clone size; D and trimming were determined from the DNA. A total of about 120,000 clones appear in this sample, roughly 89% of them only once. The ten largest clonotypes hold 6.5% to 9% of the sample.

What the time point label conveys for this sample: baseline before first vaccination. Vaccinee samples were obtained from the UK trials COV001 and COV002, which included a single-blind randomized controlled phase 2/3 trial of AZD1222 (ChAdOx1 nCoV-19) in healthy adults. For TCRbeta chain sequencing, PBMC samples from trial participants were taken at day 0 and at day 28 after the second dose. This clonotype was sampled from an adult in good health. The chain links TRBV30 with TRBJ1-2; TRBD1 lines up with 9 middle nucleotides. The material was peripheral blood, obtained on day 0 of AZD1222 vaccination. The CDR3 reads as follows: CAWSRDREGGYTF. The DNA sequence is TGTGCCTGGAGTAGGGACAGGGAGGGTGGCTACACCTTC. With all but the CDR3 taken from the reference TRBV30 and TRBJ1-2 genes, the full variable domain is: SQTIHQWPATLVQPVGSPLSLECTVEGTSNPNLYWYRQAAGRGLQLLFYSVGIGQISSEVPQNLSASRPQDRQFILSSKKLLLSDSGFYLCAWSRDREGGYTFGSGTRLTVV.